The 31 T cell receptor beta chains presented below share a single source sample, sequenced in a study of T cell clonotyping in hematopoietic cell transplantation. Libraries were prepared by immunoSEQ multiplex PCR; TCRdb keeps only in-frame clonotypes and omits some of them. The table has fewer than 20,000 clones, more than 75% seen once. The source was PBMCs, collected 100 days after allogeneic stem cell transplant. The receptor source for this set is a male patient in his sixties or seventies who had an allogeneic stem cell transplant from a related donor, so the T cells may come from the graft donor. Some clones in this sample may be carry-over from other donors' samples.

The rearrangement joins TRBV2 to TRBJ2-1; TRBD1 matches 7 bases. The CDR3 contains 12 residues. Germline values: CDR1 SNHLY, CDR2 FYNNEI. J was trimmed by 4 bases and V by 8 bases; bases with no gene match: 2. CDR3 residues: CASGDSYNEQFF. CDR3 DNA: TGTGCCAGCGGGGACAGTTACAATGAGCAGTTCTTC.

The chain carries TRBV11-2 and TRBJ2-4; D is unclear. Between the trimmed V and J ends, which lost 2 bases and 3 bases, there was a span of 8 bases. This CDR3 comprises 14 residues. In germline, CDR1 is SGHAT, CDR2 FQNNGV. The CDR3 DNA is TGTGCCAGCAGCTTATTAGGTGTCAAAAACATTCAGTACTTC. Amino acids: CASSLLGVKNIQYF.

The chain carries TRBV7-8 and TRBJ1-2; D may be TRBD1 (6 bases). V dropped 5 bases and J dropped 7 bases, with 14 bases sitting between them. The germline V gene encodes CDR1 SGHVS and CDR2 FQNEAQ. The CDR3 is 13 amino acids. CDR3: CASSDGWGLGYTF. CDR3 nucleotides: TGTGCCAGCAGCGACGGGTGGGGGCTTGGCTACACCTTC. The whole variable domain, filled in from reference TRBV7-8 and TRBJ1-2, reads GAGVSQSPRYKVAKRGQDVALRCDPISGHVSLFWYQQALGQGPEFLTYFQNEAQLDKSGLPSDRFFAERPEGSVSTLKIQRTQQEDSAVYLCASSDGWGLGYTFGSGTRLTVV.

This clone was detected a few times. The chain uses TRBV10-3 and TRBJ1-2, with D possibly matching TRBD1 (6 bases). V lost 2 bases to trimming and J lost 2 bases, with 6 bases between them. The CDR3 totals 13 residues. CDR1 ENHRY and CDR2 SYGVKD come from the germline V gene. CDR3 bases: TGTGCCATCAGTGAGGGACAGAACTATGGCTACACCTTC. Protein: CAISEGQNYGYTF.

The sample holds one count of this clone. J is TRBJ2-6 and V is TRBV12-5, with 8 nucleotides matching TRBD1. The CDR3 runs 15 residues. The germline V gene has CDR1 LGHNT and CDR2 FRNRAP. V shed 5 bases, J shed 3 bases, and the junction held 3 bases outside the gene matches. The CDR3 coding sequence is TGTGCTAGTGGTCAGGGGGCATATGGGGCCAACGTCCTGACTTTC. It encodes CASGQGAYGANVLTF. Drawing the rest from reference TRBV12-5 and TRBJ2-6, the complete variable domain is DARVTQTPRHKVTEMGQEVTMRCQPILGHNTVFWYRQTMMQGLELLAYFRNRAPLDDSGMPKDRFSAEMPDATLATLKIQPSEPRDSAVYFCASGQGAYGANVLTFGAGSRLTVL.

The chain employs TRBV5-6 and TRBJ1-4; D perhaps matches TRBD1 (5 bases). Germline assignment: CDR1 SGHDT and CDR2 YYEEEE. The CDR3 covers 14 residues. The V and J ends lost 0 bases and 8 bases respectively, with 11 bases between them. In DNA, the CDR3 is TGTGCCAGCAGCTTGGTGGGGCCACCGGAAAAACTGTTTTTT. Translated, it gives CASSLVGPPEKLFF.

V usage is TRBV19 and J usage is TRBJ2-7, with D tentatively TRBD1 (6 bases). Germline V CDR1 and CDR2: LNHDA, SQIVND (reference sequence). V dropped 3 bases and J dropped 2 bases, with 11 bases sitting between them. This CDR3 is 14 amino acids long. The CDR3 region is CASSMGAGPYEQYF. DNA of the CDR3: TGTGCCAGTAGTATGGGGGCCGGGCCCTACGAGCAGTACTTC.

The count of this clone is one. This rearrangement joins TRBV7-9 to TRBJ1-5, with D unclear. The CDR3 is 14 amino acids. V shed 1 base and J shed 6 bases, with 10 bases lying between them. Germline V gene lookup returns CDR1 SEHNR and CDR2 FQNEAQ (reference sequence). The CDR3 sequence: CASSLDSSGQPQHF. For the CDR3, the DNA is TGTGCCAGCAGCTTAGACAGTTCGGGTCAGCCCCAGCATTTT.

V gene TRBV5-1 combines with J gene TRBJ1-5, with D perhaps TRBD1 (5 bases). The germline CDR1 and CDR2 sequences are SGHRS and YFSETQ. V shed 0 bases and J shed 6 bases, with 13 bases lying between them. This CDR3 has 15 amino acids. In DNA form, the CDR3 reads TGCGCCAGCAGCTTGGCCCCGGGGGACGGTCAGCCCCAGCATTTT. Amino acids: CASSLAPGDGQPQHF.

This chain links TRBV6-6 with TRBJ2-1; TRBD2 matches 10 bases. This CDR3 has 16 amino acids. Germline CDR1 reads MNHNY; CDR2 reads SVGAGI (reference sequence). The J segment lost 5 bases and the V segment lost 4 bases, leaving 8 bases of the junction unmatched. The CDR3 sequence: CASSSPTSGENNEQFF. In DNA form, the CDR3 reads TGTGCCAGCAGTTCCCCTACTAGCGGGGAAAACAATGAGCAGTTCTTC.

The chain couples TRBV11-1 to TRBJ2-2; maybe TRBD2 (6 bases). Germline V CDR1 and CDR2: SGHAT, FQDESV (reference sequence). Trimming took 1 base from V and 5 from J, leaving 14 bases between them. The CDR3 totals 16 residues. For the CDR3, the DNA is TGTGCCAGCAGCTTAGTCCCGGGGGTAGGGACCGGGGAGCTGTTTTTT. Protein: CASSLVPGVGTGELFF.

The V gene is TRBV6-5, the J gene TRBJ1-2; D is ambiguous. V lost 6 bases and J 4 bases, leaving 9 bases between the germline ends. Germline CDR1 and CDR2: MNHEY and SVGAGI. The CDR3 contains 12 residues. DNA of the CDR3: TGTGCCAGCAGGACGGATATCTATGGCTACACCTTC. Encoded protein: CASRTDIYGYTF.

The sample holds one count of this clone. The chain carries TRBV14 and TRBJ1-3; D is possibly TRBD1 (5 bases). Germline CDR1 and CDR2: SGHDN and FVKESK. The CDR3 consists of 16 residues. Deletions cut 4 bases from V and 3 bases from J, with 16 bases between. The CDR3 nucleotides are TGTGCCAGCAGCCGAAATCAGGGTAGAGTTGGAAACACCATATATTTT. It translates to CASSRNQGRVGNTIYF.

The chain is built from TRBV11-2 and TRBJ1-2, with 7 bases fitting TRBD1. CDR3 length: 15 amino acids. Germline V lookup: CDR1 SGHAT, CDR2 FQNNGV. V shed 3 bases, J shed 4 bases, and the junction held 8 bases outside the gene matches. CDR3 amino acids: CASSFQGQGVYGYTF. CDR3 nucleotides: TGTGCCAGCAGCTTCCAGGGGCAGGGGGTCTATGGCTACACCTTC.

The V gene is TRBV5-1, the J gene TRBJ1-4; 9 nucleotides align to TRBD1. J lost 6 bases, V lost 4 bases, and 10 bases had no gene match. Germline V CDR1 and CDR2: SGHRS, YFSETQ. This CDR3 region has 16 residues. The CDR3 DNA follows: TGCGCCAGCAGCCCACTCACAGGGGGCGGTCATGAAAAACTGTTTTTT. This sequence encodes CASSPLTGGGHEKLFF.

The CDR3 region is CASSLAGGSGNTIYF. The CDR3 DNA sequence: TGTGCCAGCAGCTTAGCAGGGGGTAGCGGAAACACCATATATTTT. The J gene is TRBJ1-3, the V gene TRBV7-9; tentatively, D is TRBD1 (6 bases). The CDR3 is made up of 15 amino acids. V was shortened by 0 bases and J by 4 bases, with 10 bases between the two germline ends. The germline V gene has CDR1 SEHNR and CDR2 FQNEAQ (reference sequence).

The genes are TRBV7-9 and TRBJ1-2, with 7 positions matching TRBD1. The CDR3 is 15 amino acids. J gave up 2 bases and V 1 base, and 4 bases lay outside the gene matches. Looked up from germline, CDR1 is SEHNR and CDR2 is FQNEAQ (reference sequence). Written as DNA, the CDR3 is TGTGCCAGCAGCTTAGAGGGCAGGGGGAACTATGGCTACACCTTC. Its translation is CASSLEGRGNYGYTF.

This chain connects TRBV5-1 to TRBJ1-2, with 7 positions matching TRBD1. The V and J ends lost 4 bases and 3 bases, in that order; junction bases with no gene match: 6. CDR1 is SGHRS, CDR2 YFSETQ, per germline. This CDR3 comprises 14 residues. The CDR3 loop reads CASSSTTGYYGYTF. CDR3 coding DNA: TGCGCCAGCAGCAGTACGACAGGGTACTATGGCTACACCTTC.

This chain joins TRBV19 and TRBJ1-5; D is unclear. V was trimmed by 5 bases and J by 1 base, leaving 15 bases between them. CDR1 and CDR2 from the germline V gene are LNHDA and SQIVND (reference sequence). CDR3 length: 16 residues. The CDR3 region is CASSATTGVSNQPQHF. The CDR3 DNA follows: TGTGCCAGTAGTGCAACGACGGGTGTGAGCAATCAGCCCCAGCATTTT.

This clone was counted a few times. J is TRBJ2-1 and V is TRBV9; tentative D call: TRBD1 (6 bases). This CDR3 is built from 15 residues. V lost 4 bases and J 2 bases, leaving 13 bases between the germline ends. Germline CDR1 and CDR2: SGDLS and YYNGEE. The CDR3 region is CASSPQAGAYNEQFF. The CDR3, as DNA: TGTGCCAGCAGCCCTCAGGCAGGGGCCTACAATGAGCAGTTCTTC.

V usage is TRBV19 and J usage is TRBJ1-2; D is ambiguous. The CDR3 is made up of 12 amino acids. CDR1 and CDR2 (germline): LNHDA, SQIVND (reference sequence). V was pared by 7 bases and J by 6 bases, with 12 bases between. CDR3 DNA: TGTGCCAGTACCCTGGAGGCGGATGGCTACACCTTC. Protein sequence: CASTLEADGYTF.

DNA of the CDR3: TGCGCCAGCAGCCAGACAGGGTTTGGAAACACCATATATTTT. Translated: CASSQTGFGNTIYF. The chain employs TRBV4-1 and TRBJ1-3, with TRBD1 identical over 7 bases. The CDR3 runs 14 residues. V shed 3 bases, J shed 3 bases, and the junction held 2 bases outside the gene matches. Per the germline V gene, CDR1 is MGHRA and CDR2 is YSYEKL.

The V call is TRBV19, the J call TRBJ2-3, with D perhaps TRBD2 (5 bases). Trimming shortened V by 3 bases and J by 3 bases, and 13 bases separated the two germline ends. The CDR3 loop spans 15 amino acids. Germline CDR1 reads LNHDA; CDR2 reads SQIVND (reference sequence). This chain's CDR3 is CASSMMVGETDTQYF. The CDR3 DNA reads TGTGCCAGTAGTATGATGGTCGGGGAAACAGATACGCAGTATTTT.

The gene calls are TRBV29-1 and TRBJ2-7; D is possibly TRBD1 (5 bases). Germline CDR1 SQVTM, CDR2 ANQGSEA. There are 15 residues in the CDR3. V lost 3 bases and J lost 0, with 15 bases in between. CDR3 sequence reads: CSVDIRARNSYEQYF. CDR3 bases: TGCAGCGTTGACATCAGGGCGCGGAACTCCTACGAGCAGTACTTC.

The genes are TRBV7-3 and TRBJ2-7; D might be TRBD1 or TRBD2, each matching 7 bases. The V and J ends lost 4 bases and 6 bases respectively, with 13 bases between them. This CDR3 is built from 13 residues. Germline CDR1 SGHTA, CDR2 FQGTGA. The CDR3 DNA reads TGTGCCAGCAGCTCGCAGGGGGAGGGCGAGCAGTACTTC. This translates into CASSSQGEGEQYF.

The chain employs TRBV30 and TRBJ1-5; no clear D gene. The CDR3 is 13 residues long. CDR1 GTSNPN and CDR2 SVGIG come from the germline V gene (reference sequence). Trimming stripped 1 base from V and 3 bases from J, with 7 bases between. The CDR3 loop reads CAWSGSNNQPQHF. In DNA form, the CDR3 reads TGTGCCTGGAGTGGCAGCAACAATCAGCCCCAGCATTTT.

The sample holds a few counts of this clone. V is TRBV7-9 and J is TRBJ1-4; D might be TRBD1 (6 bases). There are 17 residues in the CDR3. Trimming cost V 5 bases and J 2 bases, with 18 bases left between them. From germline, CDR1 is SEHNR and CDR2 FQNEAQ (reference sequence). The CDR3 region has the DNA TGTGCCAGCAGCGACCGGGACAAACTTACTACTAATGAAAAACTGTTTTTT. It specifies CASSDRDKLTTNEKLFF.

This rearrangement joins TRBV27 to TRBJ1-1; D unresolved. This CDR3 has 14 residues. CDR1 is MNHEY and CDR2 is SMNVEV in the germline V gene (reference sequence). The V end lost 2 bases, the J end lost 4 bases, and 11 bases lay between the germline ends. In DNA, the CDR3 is TGTGCCAGCAGTTTAGAGGCGGAGAGCACTGAAGCTTTCTTT. This gives the protein CASSLEAESTEAFF.

This chain uses TRBV5-1 with TRBJ1-3; 9 bases line up with TRBD1. Germline V gives CDR1 SGHRS, CDR2 YFSETQ. The CDR3 consists of 15 residues. V trimming: 4 bases; J trimming: 7 bases; junction bases outside the gene matches: 9. The CDR3 here is CASSQMDRGRNTIYF. The CDR3 region has the DNA TGCGCCAGCAGCCAGATGGACAGGGGAAGGAACACCATATATTTT.

The rearrangement uses TRBV28 and TRBJ2-1, with TRBD2 matching 8 bases. The CDR3 totals 13 residues. Germline CDR1 MDHEN, CDR2 SYDVKM. With V trimmed by 10 bases and J by 7 bases, 9 bases remained unmatched. CDR3 in amino acids: CATSRVAGNEQFF. CDR3 in DNA: TGTGCCACCTCTCGGGTAGCGGGGAATGAGCAGTTCTTC. Filled out from reference TRBV28 and TRBJ2-1, the complete variable domain reads DVKVTQSSRYLVKRTGEKVFLECVQDMDHENMFWYRQDPGLGLRLIYFSYDVKMKEKGDIPEGYSVSREKKERFSLILESASTNQTSMYLCATSRVAGNEQFFGPGTRLTVL.

This clone was recorded a few times. This sequence joins TRBV4-2 and TRBJ1-5, with unresolved D. V was shortened by 0 bases and J by 2 bases, with 14 bases between the two germline ends. The CDR3 spans 17 residues. Germline values: CDR1 LGHNA, CDR2 YNFKEQ. The CDR3 loop is CASSQDGSGNGNQPQHF. In nucleotides, the CDR3 is TGTGCCAGCAGCCAAGATGGATCCGGGAACGGCAATCAGCCCCAGCATTTT.